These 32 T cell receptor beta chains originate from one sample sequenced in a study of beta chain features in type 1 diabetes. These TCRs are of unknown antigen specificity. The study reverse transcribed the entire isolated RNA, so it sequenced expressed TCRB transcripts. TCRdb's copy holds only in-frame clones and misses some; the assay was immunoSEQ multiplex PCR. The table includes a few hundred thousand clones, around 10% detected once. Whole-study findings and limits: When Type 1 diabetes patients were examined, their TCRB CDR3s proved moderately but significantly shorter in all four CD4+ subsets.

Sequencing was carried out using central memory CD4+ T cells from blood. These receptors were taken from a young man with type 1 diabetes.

DNA of the CDR3: TGTGCCAGCAGCCCCCAAGCGGGGCCATACAATGAGCAGTTCTTC. It translates to CASSPQAGPYNEQFF. The rearrangement links TRBV11-3 to TRBJ2-1; 7 nucleotides line up with TRBD2. Unmatched junction bases numbered 8, after V lost 5 bases and J lost 4 bases. The germline V gene has CDR1 SGHNT and CDR2 YENEEA. The CDR3 length is 15 residues.

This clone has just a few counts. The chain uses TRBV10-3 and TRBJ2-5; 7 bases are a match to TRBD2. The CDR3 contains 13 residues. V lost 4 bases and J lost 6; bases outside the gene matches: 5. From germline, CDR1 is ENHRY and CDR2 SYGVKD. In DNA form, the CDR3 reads TGTGCCATCAGTGGACCTAGCGGACAGACCCAGTACTTC. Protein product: CAISGPSGQTQYF.

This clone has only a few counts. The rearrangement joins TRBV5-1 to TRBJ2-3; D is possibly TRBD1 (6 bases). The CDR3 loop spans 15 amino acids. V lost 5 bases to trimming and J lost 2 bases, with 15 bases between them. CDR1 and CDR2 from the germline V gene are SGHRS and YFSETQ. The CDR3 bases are TGCGCCAGCAGTCTAATGGGGGCAGACACAGATACGCAGTATTTT. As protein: CASSLMGADTDTQYF.

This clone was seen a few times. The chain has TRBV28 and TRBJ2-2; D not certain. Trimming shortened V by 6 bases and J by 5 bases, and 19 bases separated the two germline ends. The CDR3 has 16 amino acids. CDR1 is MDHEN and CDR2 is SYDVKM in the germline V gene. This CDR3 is CASRADVGKGTGELFF. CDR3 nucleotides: TGTGCCAGCAGGGCAGACGTTGGGAAGGGAACCGGGGAGCTGTTTTTT.

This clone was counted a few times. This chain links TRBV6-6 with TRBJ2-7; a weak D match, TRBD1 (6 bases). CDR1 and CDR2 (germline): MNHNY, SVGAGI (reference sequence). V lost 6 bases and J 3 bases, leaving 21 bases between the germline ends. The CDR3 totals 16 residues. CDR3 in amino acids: CASSYMDSAADYEQYF. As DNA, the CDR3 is TGTGCCAGCAGCTACATGGACAGTGCGGCGGACTACGAGCAGTACTTC.

The CDR3 DNA sequence: TGTGCCAGCAGTTCTGCCGAGATGGAGACCCAGTACTTC. This translates into CASSSAEMETQYF. This chain connects TRBV28 to TRBJ2-5; D remains ambiguous. Germline CDR1 MDHEN, CDR2 SYDVKM. The CDR3 covers 13 residues. The V end was cut by 4 bases, the J end by 5 bases, with 11 bases between.

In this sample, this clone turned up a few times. Here the CDR3 reads CASSSGGGTGLNQPQHF. The CDR3 DNA reads TGTGCCAGCAGCTCCGGCGGGGGGACAGGGCTCAATCAGCCCCAGCATTTT. The genes are TRBV4-2 and TRBJ1-5, with 9 bases matching TRBD1. The CDR3 is 17 amino acids. V shed 5 bases and J 3 bases; nucleotides not matched to a gene: 11. Germline CDR1 reads LGHNA; CDR2 reads YNFKEQ.

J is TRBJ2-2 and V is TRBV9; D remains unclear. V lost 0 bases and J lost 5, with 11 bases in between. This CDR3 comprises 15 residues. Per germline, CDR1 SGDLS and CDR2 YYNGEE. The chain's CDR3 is CASSVGVPRTGELFF. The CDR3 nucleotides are TGTGCCAGCAGCGTAGGGGTCCCGCGAACCGGGGAGCTGTTTTTT.

DNA for the CDR3: TGCGCCAGCAGCTTGGACCCAGCGGGAGGCGCAGATACGCAGTATTTT. Protein: CASSLDPAGGADTQYF. The V and J genes are TRBV5-1 and TRBJ2-3; 9 bases agree with TRBD2. The junction had 6 bases not matched to a gene; V was cut back by 0 bases and J by 4 bases. There are 16 residues in the CDR3. The germline V gene encodes CDR1 SGHRS and CDR2 YFSETQ.

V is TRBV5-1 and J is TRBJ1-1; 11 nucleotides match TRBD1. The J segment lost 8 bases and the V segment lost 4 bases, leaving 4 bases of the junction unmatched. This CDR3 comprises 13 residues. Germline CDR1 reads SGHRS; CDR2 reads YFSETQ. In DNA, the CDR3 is TGCGCCAGCAGCCCGGACAGGGGGCACGAAGCTTTCTTT. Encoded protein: CASSPDRGHEAFF.

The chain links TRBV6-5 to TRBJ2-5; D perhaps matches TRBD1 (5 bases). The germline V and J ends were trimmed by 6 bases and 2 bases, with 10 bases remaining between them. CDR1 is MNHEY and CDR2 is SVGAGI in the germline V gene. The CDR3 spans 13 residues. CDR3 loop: CASSFTGQETQYF. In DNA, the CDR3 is TGTGCCAGCAGCTTTACAGGTCAAGAGACCCAGTACTTC.

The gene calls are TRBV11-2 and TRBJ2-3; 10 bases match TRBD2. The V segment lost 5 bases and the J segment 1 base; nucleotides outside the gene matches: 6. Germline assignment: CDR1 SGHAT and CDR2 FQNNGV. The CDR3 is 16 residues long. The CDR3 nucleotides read TGTGCCAGCAGCCGAAGAGGGACTAGCGGCACAGATACGCAGTATTTT. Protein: CASSRRGTSGTDTQYF.

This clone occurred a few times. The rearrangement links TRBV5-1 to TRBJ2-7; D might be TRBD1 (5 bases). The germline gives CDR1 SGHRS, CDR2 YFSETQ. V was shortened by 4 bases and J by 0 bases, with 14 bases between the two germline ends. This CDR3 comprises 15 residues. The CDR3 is CASSRDRDTSYEQYF. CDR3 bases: TGCGCCAGCAGCCGTGACAGAGACACCTCCTACGAGCAGTACTTC.

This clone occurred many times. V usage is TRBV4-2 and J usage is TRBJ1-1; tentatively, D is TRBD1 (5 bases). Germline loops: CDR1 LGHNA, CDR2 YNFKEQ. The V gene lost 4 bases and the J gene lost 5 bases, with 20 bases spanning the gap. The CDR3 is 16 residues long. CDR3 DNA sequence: TGTGCCAGCAGCCCACTGGTCGGTGGGGCGGGGACTGAAGCTTTCTTT. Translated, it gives CASSPLVGGAGTEAFF.

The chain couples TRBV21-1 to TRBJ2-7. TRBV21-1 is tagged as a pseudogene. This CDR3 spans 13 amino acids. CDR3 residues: CASSKASPYEQYF. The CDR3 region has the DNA TGTGCCAGCAGCAAAGCGTCCCCCTACGAGCAGTACTTC.

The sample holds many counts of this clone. The CDR3 sequence: CASRLGTSGASYEQYF. CDR3 DNA: TGTGCCAGCAGGCTAGGGACTAGCGGGGCCTCCTACGAGCAGTACTTC. J is TRBJ2-7 and V is TRBV5-4; 13 nucleotides match TRBD2. The CDR3 is 16 amino acids. The V and J ends lost 5 bases and 0 bases, in that order; junction bases with no gene match: 5. CDR1 SGHNT and CDR2 YYREEE come from the germline V gene (reference sequence).

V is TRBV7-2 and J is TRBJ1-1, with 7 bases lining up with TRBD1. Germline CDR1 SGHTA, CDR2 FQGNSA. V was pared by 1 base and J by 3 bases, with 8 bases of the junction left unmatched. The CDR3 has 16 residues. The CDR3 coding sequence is TGTGCCAGCAGCTTAGGCCTAGACAGGGTTGACACTGAAGCTTTCTTT. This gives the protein CASSLGLDRVDTEAFF. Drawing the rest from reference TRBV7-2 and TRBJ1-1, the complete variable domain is GAGVSQSPSNKVTEKGKDVELRCDPISGHTALYWYRQSLGQGLEFLIYFQGNSAPDKSGLPSDRFSAERTGGSVSTLTIQRTQQEDSAVYLCASSLGLDRVDTEAFFGQGTRLTVV.

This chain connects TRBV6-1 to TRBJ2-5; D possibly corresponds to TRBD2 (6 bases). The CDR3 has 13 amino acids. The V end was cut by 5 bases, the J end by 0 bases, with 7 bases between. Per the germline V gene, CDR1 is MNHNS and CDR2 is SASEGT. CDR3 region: CASSRDYQETQYF. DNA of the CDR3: TGTGCCAGCAGTAGGGACTACCAAGAGACCCAGTACTTC.

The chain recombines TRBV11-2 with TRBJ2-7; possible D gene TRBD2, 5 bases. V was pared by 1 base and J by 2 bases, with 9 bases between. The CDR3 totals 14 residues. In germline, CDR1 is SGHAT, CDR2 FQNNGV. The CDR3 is CASSLAPGAYEQYF. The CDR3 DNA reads TGTGCCAGCAGCTTAGCCCCCGGGGCCTACGAGCAGTACTTC.

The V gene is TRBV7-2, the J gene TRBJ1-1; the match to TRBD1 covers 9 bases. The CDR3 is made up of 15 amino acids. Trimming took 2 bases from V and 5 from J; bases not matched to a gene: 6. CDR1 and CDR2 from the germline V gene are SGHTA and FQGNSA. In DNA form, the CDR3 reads TGTGCCAGCAGCTTAACAGGGGGCGCATTTACTGAAGCTTTCTTT. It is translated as CASSLTGGAFTEAFF.

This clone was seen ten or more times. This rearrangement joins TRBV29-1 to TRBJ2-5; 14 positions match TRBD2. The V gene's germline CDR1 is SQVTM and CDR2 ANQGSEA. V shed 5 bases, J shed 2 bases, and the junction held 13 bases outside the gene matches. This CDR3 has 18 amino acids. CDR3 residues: CSVPGTSGRLSNQETQYF. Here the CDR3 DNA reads TGCAGCGTTCCCGGGACTAGCGGGAGACTGAGTAATCAAGAGACCCAGTACTTC.

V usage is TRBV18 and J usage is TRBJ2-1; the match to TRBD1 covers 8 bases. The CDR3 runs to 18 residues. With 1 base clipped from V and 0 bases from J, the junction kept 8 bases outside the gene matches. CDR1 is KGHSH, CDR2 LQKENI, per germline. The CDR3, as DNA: TGTGCCAGCTCACCACAAGAACAGGGGGATATCTCCTACAATGAGCAGTTCTTC. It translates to CASSPQEQGDISYNEQFF.

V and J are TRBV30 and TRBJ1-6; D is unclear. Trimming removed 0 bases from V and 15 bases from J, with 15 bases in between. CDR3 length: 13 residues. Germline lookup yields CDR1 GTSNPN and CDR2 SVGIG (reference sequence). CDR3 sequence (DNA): TGTGCCTGGAGTGTAGCGCTTCGTGGGAACCTCCACTTT. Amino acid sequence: CAWSVALRGNLHF. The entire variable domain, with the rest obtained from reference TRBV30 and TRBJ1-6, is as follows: SQTIHQWPATLVQPVGSPLSLECTVEGTSNPNLYWYRQAAGRGLQLLFYSVGIGQISSEVPQNLSASRPQDRQFILSSKKLLLSDSGFYLCAWSVALRGNLHFGNGTRLTVT.

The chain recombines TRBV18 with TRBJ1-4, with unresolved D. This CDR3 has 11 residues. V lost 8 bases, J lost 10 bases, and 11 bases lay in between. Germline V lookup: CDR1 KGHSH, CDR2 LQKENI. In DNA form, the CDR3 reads TGTGCCAGCAGGACGTCCCTAAAACTGTTTTTT. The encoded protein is CASRTSLKLFF.

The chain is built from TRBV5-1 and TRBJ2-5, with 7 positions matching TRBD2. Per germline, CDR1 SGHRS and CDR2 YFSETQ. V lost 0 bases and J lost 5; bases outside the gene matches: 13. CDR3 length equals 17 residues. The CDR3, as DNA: TGCGCCAGCAGCTTGGTACTCCTCGGCGGGAGCGGGGAGACCCAGTACTTC. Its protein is CASSLVLLGGSGETQYF.

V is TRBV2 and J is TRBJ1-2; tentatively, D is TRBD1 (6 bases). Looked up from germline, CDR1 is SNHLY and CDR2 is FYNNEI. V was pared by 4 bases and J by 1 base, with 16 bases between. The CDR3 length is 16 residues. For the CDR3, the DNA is TGTGCCAGCAGTGGGAGTACAGGGAGAAGTAACTATGGCTACACCTTC. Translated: CASSGSTGRSNYGYTF.

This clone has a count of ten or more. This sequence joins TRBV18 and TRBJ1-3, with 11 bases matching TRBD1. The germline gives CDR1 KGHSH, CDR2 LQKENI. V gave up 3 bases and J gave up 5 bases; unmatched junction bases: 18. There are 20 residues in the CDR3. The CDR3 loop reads CASSPVDRSGTGGRRNTIYF. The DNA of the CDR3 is TGTGCCAGCTCACCGGTAGATCGATCTGGGACAGGGGGTCGTCGAAACACCATATATTTT.

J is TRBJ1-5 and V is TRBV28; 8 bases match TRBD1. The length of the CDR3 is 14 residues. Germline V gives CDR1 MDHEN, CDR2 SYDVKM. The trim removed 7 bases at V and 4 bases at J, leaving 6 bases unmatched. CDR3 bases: TGTGCCAGCACCTCGACAGGGGAGAATCAGCCCCAGCATTTT. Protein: CASTSTGENQPQHF.

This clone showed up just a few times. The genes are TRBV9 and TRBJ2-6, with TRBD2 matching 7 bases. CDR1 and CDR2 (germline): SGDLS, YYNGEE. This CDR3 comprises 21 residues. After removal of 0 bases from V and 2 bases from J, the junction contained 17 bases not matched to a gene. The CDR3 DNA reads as TGTGCCAGCAGCGTAGCTTCCCTAGCGGTTCCCCGGACCCCTGGGGCCAACGTCCTGACTTTC. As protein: CASSVASLAVPRTPGANVLTF.

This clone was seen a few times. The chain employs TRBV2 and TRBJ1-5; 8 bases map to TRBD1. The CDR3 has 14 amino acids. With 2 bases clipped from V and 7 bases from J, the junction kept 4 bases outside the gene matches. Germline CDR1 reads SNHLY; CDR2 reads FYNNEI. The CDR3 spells CASSENRGEQPQHF. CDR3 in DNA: TGTGCCAGCAGTGAAAACAGGGGGGAACAGCCCCAGCATTTT.

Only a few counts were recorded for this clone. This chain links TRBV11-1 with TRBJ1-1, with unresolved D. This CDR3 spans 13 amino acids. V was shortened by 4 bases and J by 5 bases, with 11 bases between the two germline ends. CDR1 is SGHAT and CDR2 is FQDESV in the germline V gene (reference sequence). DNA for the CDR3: TGTGCCAGCAGCTCCACCCGGAGGACTGAAGCTTTCTTT. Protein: CASSSTRRTEAFF.

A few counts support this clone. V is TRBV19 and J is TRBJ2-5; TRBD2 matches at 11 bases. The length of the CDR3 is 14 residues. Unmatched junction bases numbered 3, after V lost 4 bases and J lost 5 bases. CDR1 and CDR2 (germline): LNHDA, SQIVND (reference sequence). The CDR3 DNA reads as TGTGCCAGTAGTACAACTAGCGGGAGTGAGACCCAGTACTTC. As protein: CASSTTSGSETQYF.